This T cell receptor (beta chain) emerged from a study of blood T cells in healthy people across ages. This clonotype appeared a single time. What it recognizes is unknown. Together with a sample-barcoded 5' primer, a J-beta primer mix was included in a second PCR lasting about 7 to 11 cycles. TCRdb called the 5' RACE reads again in MiXCR, with one record for every CDR3 protein. This table holds just over 1 million distinct CDR3 sequences, around 45% found once. Germline values: CDR1 SEHNR, CDR2 FQNEAQ (reference sequence). The ends lost 3 bases at V and 8 bases at J; junction bases unmatched: 12. This CDR3 contains 17 residues. Ten milliliters of peripheral blood were drawn from each donor into EDTA-treated tubes. Findings and caveats of the study: As age increased, TCR beta diversity per million T cells fell in a roughly linear fashion.

This TCR was recovered from a woman in her sixties or seventies in good health. Sequencing was done on a sample of blood. The chain is built from TRBV7-9 and TRBJ2-3; 12 bases agree with TRBD1. The CDR3 sequence is CASSFTGTGGLGVTQYF. Written as DNA, the CDR3 is TGTGCCAGCAGCTTTACCGGGACAGGGGGCTTAGGAGTTACGCAGTATTTT.